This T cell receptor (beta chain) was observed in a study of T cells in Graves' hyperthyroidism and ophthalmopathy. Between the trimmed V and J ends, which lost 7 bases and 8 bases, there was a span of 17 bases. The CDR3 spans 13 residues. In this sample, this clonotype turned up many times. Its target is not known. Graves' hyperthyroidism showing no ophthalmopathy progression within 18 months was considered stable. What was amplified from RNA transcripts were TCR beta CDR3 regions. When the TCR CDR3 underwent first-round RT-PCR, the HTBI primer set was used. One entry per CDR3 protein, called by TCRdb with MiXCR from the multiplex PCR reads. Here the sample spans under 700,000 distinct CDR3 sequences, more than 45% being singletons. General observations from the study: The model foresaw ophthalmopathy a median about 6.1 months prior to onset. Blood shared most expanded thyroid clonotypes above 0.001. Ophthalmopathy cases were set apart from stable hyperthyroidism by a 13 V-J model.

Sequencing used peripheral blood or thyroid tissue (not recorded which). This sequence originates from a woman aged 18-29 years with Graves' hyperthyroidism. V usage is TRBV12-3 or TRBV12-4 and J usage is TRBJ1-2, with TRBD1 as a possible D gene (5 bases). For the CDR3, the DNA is TGTGCCAGCACCCTCACCGGGGGGACCGGCTACACCTTC. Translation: CASTLTGGTGYTF.